A single sample is the source of the 3 T cell receptor beta chains below, sequenced in a study of identical twins. TCRdb called the 5' RACE reads again in MiXCR, with one record for every CDR3 protein. The profile shows more than 350,000 distinct CDR3 sequences, roughly 9% of them singletons. Sequenced sample: naive T cells sorted from blood. All receptors derive from a woman aged 50 to 60 in good health.

This clonotype occurred a few times. V is TRBV24-1 and J is TRBJ2-3; 10 nucleotides agree with TRBD2. V was pared by 4 bases and J by 4 bases, with 7 bases of the junction left unmatched. Germline V CDR1 and CDR2: KGHDR, SFDVKD. CDR3 length equals 16 residues. The CDR3 nucleotides are TGTGCCACCAGTGACCGGAGCGGGAGGGCCCCAGATACGCAGTATTTT. It is translated as CATSDRSGRAPDTQYF.

This clonotype was counted many times. The chain recombines TRBV14 with TRBJ2-3; 14 bases are a match to TRBD2. Per germline, CDR1 SGHDN and CDR2 FVKESK. The CDR3 runs to 17 residues. The ends lost 3 bases at V and 5 bases at J; junction bases unmatched: 7. The chain's CDR3 is CASSHLGLAGDKDTQYF. CDR3 coding DNA: TGTGCCAGCAGCCACCTGGGACTAGCGGGGGATAAAGATACGCAGTATTTT.

This clonotype was observed a few times. The chain joins TRBV5-1 to TRBJ2-1; the match to TRBD2 covers 13 bases. The CDR3 runs 14 residues. Per the germline V gene, CDR1 is SGHRS and CDR2 is YFSETQ. The J segment lost 9 bases and the V segment lost 0 bases, leaving 0 bases of the junction unmatched. The CDR3 loop is CASSLGTSGSEQFF. The CDR3 coding sequence is TGCGCCAGCAGCTTGGGGACTAGCGGGAGTGAGCAGTTCTTC. Full variable domain (rest looked up from reference TRBV5-1 and TRBJ2-1): KAGVTQTPRYLIKTRGQQVTLSCSPISGHRSVSWYQQTPGQGLQFLFEYFSETQRNKGNFPGRFSGRQFSNSRSEMNVSTLELGDSALYLCASSLGTSGSEQFFGPGTRLTVL.